One sample yielded the 8 T cell receptor beta chains listed below, sequenced in a study of blood T cell repertoires in COVID-19. Repertoires were generated with immunoSEQ multiplex PCR, while TCRdb's copy carries only in-frame clones and drops some. The sample shows 300,000 to 400,000 clones, over 80% of them seen only once. Sample: peripheral blood. These receptors all stem from a man aged 30 to 45 with COVID-19, enrolled during active disease.

This clone appeared a single time. The CDR3 loop is CASSNAGTRTEAFF. The CDR3, as DNA: TGTGCCAGCAGTAACGCCGGGACTAGGACTGAAGCTTTCTTT. The genes are TRBV28 and TRBJ1-1, with a weak D call TRBD1 (5 bases). This CDR3 is built from 14 residues. The germline V gene encodes CDR1 MDHEN and CDR2 SYDVKM. V was trimmed by 5 bases and J by 5 bases, leaving 15 bases between them.

This clone came up a few times. This chain links TRBV9 with TRBJ2-3; D possibly corresponds to TRBD2 (5 bases). Germline values: CDR1 SGDLS, CDR2 YYNGEE. Trimming left V 3 bases short and J 5 bases short, with 16 bases between. The CDR3 loop spans 15 amino acids. The CDR3 sequence: CASSGTGHEGDTQYF. DNA of the CDR3: TGTGCCAGCAGCGGTACGGGTCACGAGGGAGATACGCAGTATTTT.

V usage is TRBV18 and J usage is TRBJ1-4; TRBD1 is a possible D gene (6 bases). V lost 2 bases and J 7 bases, leaving 14 bases between the germline ends. The CDR3 sequence is 15 residues long. Germline CDR1 reads KGHSH; CDR2 reads LQKENI. CDR3 sequence reads: CASSPSRQGSEKLFF. The DNA of the CDR3 is TGTGCCAGCTCACCAAGTCGGCAGGGGAGTGAAAAACTGTTTTTT.

This chain joins TRBV4-3 and TRBJ1-2; 12 nucleotides align to TRBD1. V was pared by 0 bases and J by 5 bases, with 16 bases of the junction left unmatched. Germline CDR1 LGHNA, CDR2 YSLEER. The CDR3 extends over 20 amino acids. CDR3 protein: CASSQEAGGQGAQNRYGYTF. In nucleotides, the CDR3 is TGCGCCAGCAGCCAAGAGGCCGGGGGACAGGGGGCGCAGAATAGGTATGGCTACACCTTC.

This chain joins TRBV7-9 and TRBJ1-1, with D perhaps matching TRBD1 (6 bases). CDR3 size: 14 residues. V was cut by 6 bases and J by 4 bases, with 15 bases left in between. Per germline, CDR1 SEHNR and CDR2 FQNEAQ (reference sequence). CDR3 sequence reads: CASSLQGPRTEAFF. The CDR3 nucleotides read TGTGCCAGCAGTCTACAGGGTCCGCGCACTGAAGCTTTCTTT.

The V gene is TRBV9, the J gene TRBJ2-1; tentatively, D is TRBD2 (5 bases). V was cut by 1 base and J by 8 bases, with 10 bases left in between. Germline V gene data show CDR1 as SGDLS and CDR2 as YYNGEE. The CDR3 is 13 residues long. The CDR3 loop is CASSVIPADEQFF. CDR3 DNA sequence: TGTGCCAGCAGCGTAATCCCAGCGGATGAGCAGTTCTTC.

The V and J genes are TRBV5-4 and TRBJ1-4, with TRBD1 matching 8 bases. The CDR3 contains 20 residues. Trimming at V came to 0 bases and at J to 8 bases, leaving 21 bases not matched to a gene. In germline, CDR1 is SGHNT, CDR2 YYREEE (reference sequence). CDR3 bases: TGTGCCAGCAGCTTGGGTCAACGCGGGTACAGGGGGGGAAGAGACGAAAAACTGTTTTTT. Translation: CASSLGQRGYRGGRDEKLFF.

V usage is TRBV5-4 and J usage is TRBJ2-3; 10 nucleotides align to TRBD1. The CDR3 contains 15 residues. From germline, CDR1 is SGHNT and CDR2 YYREEE (reference sequence). The V segment lost 4 bases and the J segment 3 bases; nucleotides outside the gene matches: 5. The CDR3 reads CASSIRDRGTDTQYF. In nucleotides, the CDR3 is TGTGCCAGCAGCATCCGGGACAGGGGAACAGATACGCAGTATTTT. Based on the CDR3 plus reference TRBV5-4 and TRBJ2-3, the full variable domain is ETGVTQSPTHLIKTRGQQVTLRCSSQSGHNTVSWYQQALGQGPQFIFQYYREEENGRGNFPPRFSGLQFPNYSSELNVNALELDDSALYLCASSIRDRGTDTQYFGPGTRLTVL.